One and the same sample provided the 12 T cell receptor beta chains below, sequenced in a study of OX40 agonist ivuxolimab in advanced cancers. The library was produced with the immunoSEQ multiplex PCR assay. TCRdb provides this immuneACCESS table in a form limited to in-frame rearrangements. Some clones are lacking; in checked studies, under half of them reflect an unresolved V gene, and why the rest are absent is not known. A total of roughly 61,000 clones appear in this sample, around nine tenths of them only once. The biggest ten clones account for about 0.6% of the sample. The sequencing here drew on CD4+ or CD8+ T cells sorted from blood, taken in a trial of the OX40 agonist ivuxolimab. These receptors originate from an adult with an advanced solid tumor such as melanoma, head and neck, liver or kidney cancer.

The chain employs TRBV19 and TRBJ1-1, with D tentatively TRBD1 (6 bases). Trimming removed 7 bases at V and 5 bases at J, with 17 bases between. CDR1 LNHDA and CDR2 SQIVND come from the germline V gene (reference sequence). The CDR3 consists of 14 residues. The DNA for the CDR3 is TGTGCCAGTACCTCTTTAGGGGGAAGAACTGAAGCTTTCTTT. Amino acids: CASTSLGGRTEAFF.

The chain employs TRBV19 and TRBJ2-3; 7 bases agree with TRBD1. The CDR3 consists of 16 residues. The trim removed 3 bases at V and 4 bases at J, leaving 10 bases unmatched. Looked up from germline, CDR1 is LNHDA and CDR2 is SQIVND (reference sequence). The CDR3, as DNA: TGTGCCAGTAGTATCCGACAGGGCCCGGGCGCAGATACGCAGTATTTT. As protein: CASSIRQGPGADTQYF. Full variable domain (outside the CDR3, taken from reference TRBV19 and TRBJ2-3): DGGITQSPKYLFRKEGQNVTLSCEQNLNHDAMYWYRQDPGQGLRLIYYSQIVNDFQKGDIAEGYSVSREKKESFPLTVTSAQKNPTAFYLCASSIRQGPGADTQYFGPGTRLTVL.

This chain links TRBV7-9 with TRBJ1-6; possible D gene TRBD1, 6 bases. This CDR3 has 13 residues. Germline V gene sequence: CDR1 SEHNR, CDR2 FQNEAQ (reference sequence). Trimming took 11 bases from V and 7 from J, leaving 15 bases between them. The CDR3 nucleotides read TGTGCCGGGGGGGGCCAAACGAATTCACCCCTCCACTTT. Protein: CAGGGQTNSPLHF.

The CDR3 sequence: CASSLGEYQETQYF. The CDR3 DNA is TGTGCCAGCAGCTTAGGGGAGTACCAAGAGACCCAGTACTTC. V usage is TRBV7-9 and J usage is TRBJ2-5; maybe TRBD2 (5 bases). The CDR3 contains 14 residues. The germline CDR1 and CDR2 sequences are SEHNR and FQNEAQ (reference sequence). The V end was cut by 1 base, the J end by 0 bases, with 6 bases between.

J is TRBJ2-1 and V is TRBV4-3; the D is unclear. There are 15 residues in the CDR3. V shed 1 base and J shed 8 bases, with 15 bases lying between them. Per germline, CDR1 LGHNA and CDR2 YSLEER. This chain's CDR3 is CASSQGTWREDEQFF. CDR3 bases: TGCGCCAGCAGCCAAGGGACCTGGCGCGAGGATGAGCAGTTCTTC.

The sample holds a few counts of this clone. This chain connects TRBV27 to TRBJ2-3, with 7 bases aligning to TRBD2. The junction had 9 bases not matched to a gene; V was cut back by 3 bases and J by 6 bases. Per the germline V gene, CDR1 is MNHEY and CDR2 is SMNVEV (reference sequence). The CDR3 is 15 amino acids. The DNA of the CDR3 is TGTGCCAGCAGTTTTGGGGGAGGGCCGGGGGATACGCAGTATTTT. Protein sequence: CASSFGGGPGDTQYF.

This clone was detected a few times. The chain combines TRBV2 with TRBJ1-2, with TRBD1 as a possible D gene (5 bases). With 7 bases removed from V and 4 bases from J, the gap between germline ends came to 13 bases. Germline V CDR1 and CDR2: SNHLY, FYNNEI. This CDR3 comprises 13 residues. The CDR3 sequence: CASKFGAGYGYTF. The CDR3 DNA is TGTGCCAGCAAGTTCGGGGCGGGCTATGGCTACACCTTC. Full variable domain (outside the CDR3, taken from reference TRBV2 and TRBJ1-2): EPEVTQTPSHQVTQMGQEVILRCVPISNHLYFYWYRQILGQKVEFLVSFYNNEISEKSEIFDDQFSVERPDGSNFTLKIRSTKLEDSAMYFCASKFGAGYGYTFGSGTRLTVV.

The chain couples TRBV15 to TRBJ1-6; 9 nucleotides line up with TRBD1. This CDR3 spans 15 amino acids. CDR1 is LNHNV, CDR2 YYDKDF, per germline (reference sequence). Trimming cost V 8 bases and J 6 bases; bases outside gene matches: 8. The DNA of the CDR3 is TGTGCCACCGGCACAGGGGGCGTCGGTAATTCACCCCTCCACTTT. It specifies CATGTGGVGNSPLHF.

The CDR3 loop is CASSDGTRNIQYF. In DNA form, the CDR3 reads TGCGCCAGCAGTGATGGGACCCGAAACATTCAGTACTTC. V is TRBV10-1 and J is TRBJ2-4, with D possibly called TRBD1 or TRBD2 (5 bases each). The V gene's germline CDR1 is WNHNN and CDR2 SYGVQD (reference sequence). V was clipped by 3 bases and J by 6 bases, with 9 bases between them. This CDR3 is built from 13 residues.

The chain links TRBV5-1 to TRBJ1-4; D is unresolved. The CDR3 loop spans 16 amino acids. The germline gives CDR1 SGHRS, CDR2 YFSETQ. The V gene lost 2 bases and the J gene lost 0 bases, with 11 bases spanning the gap. In DNA form, the CDR3 reads TGCGCCAGCAGCTTTAACCCAATTGCAACTAATGAAAAACTGTTTTTT. This translates into CASSFNPIATNEKLFF.

This clone was seen more than once but under ten times. This chain joins TRBV7-2 and TRBJ2-3, with D possibly being TRBD2 (5 bases). Trimming removed 0 bases from V and 5 bases from J, with 9 bases in between. This CDR3 comprises 14 residues. Germline CDR1 SGHTA, CDR2 FQGNSA. Here the CDR3 DNA reads TGTGCCAGCAGCTTAGCGACGGGAATAGATACGCAGTATTTT. Encoded protein: CASSLATGIDTQYF.

The gene calls are TRBV7-2 and TRBJ2-7; D is uncertain. This CDR3 is 11 amino acids long. The germline V and J ends were trimmed by 5 bases and 0 bases, with 2 bases remaining between them. Germline CDR1 SGHTA, CDR2 FQGNSA. The CDR3 here is CASSLSYEQYF. In DNA form, the CDR3 reads TGTGCCAGCAGCCTCTCCTACGAGCAGTACTTC.